This is a list of T cell receptor beta chains from one sample in a study of shared clonotypes between healthy human individuals. The repertoire was sequenced with immunoSEQ multiplex PCR; TCRdb's copy has only in-frame clones and lacks some. The sample records 1.6 million or so clones, approximately 98.5% being singletons. The specimen sequenced was naive CD4+ T cells sorted from blood. The receptors here all came from a man aged 30 to 39 in good health. CDR3s include the opening cysteine and the closing phenylalanine or tryptophan. D genes are given only for firm matches. Rows give clone size only sometimes, using once, few, many, or a class for an expanded clone.

V gene,D gene,clone size,J gene,CDR3 protein,CDR3 DNA
TRBV15,NA,NA,TRBJ1-5,CATSRDPPQPQHF,TGTGCCACCAGCAGAGATCCCCCCCAGCCCCAGCATTTT
TRBV29-1,TRBD1,NA,TRBJ1-2,CSTSGTVYGYTF,TGCAGCACCTCCGGGACAGTCTATGGCTACACCTTC
TRBV5-1,TRBD1,NA,TRBJ1-3,CASSPGQGLSGNTIYF,TGCGCCAGCAGCCCAGGACAGGGACTCTCTGGAAACACCATATATTTT
TRBV28,TRBD2,once,TRBJ2-3,CASTVGGRATDTQYF,TGTGCCAGCACCGTAGGCGGGAGGGCTACAGATACGCAGTATTTT
TRBV7-8,TRBD2,NA,TRBJ2-1,CASSLGSGTSGSNEQFF,TGTGCCAGCAGCCTCGGGTCCGGGACTAGCGGGAGTAATGAGCAGTTCTTC
TRBV5-5,TRBD1,NA,TRBJ1-5,CASSPGQGQPQHF,TGTGCCAGCAGCCCCGGACAGGGTCAGCCCCAGCATTTT
TRBV18,TRBD1,NA,TRBJ1-5,CASSPARGQQHF,TGTGCCAGCTCACCCGCCCGGGGACAGCAACATTTT
TRBV6-5,NA,NA,TRBJ2-5,CASSYSPGKETQYF,TGTGCCAGCAGTTACTCCCCAGGAAAAGAGACCCAGTACTTC
TRBV6-1,NA,NA,TRBJ2-6,CASNDRAFLRGAGANVLTF,TGTGCCAGCAATGACCGCGCCTTTCTCAGGGGTGCTGGGGCCAACGTCCTGACTTTC
TRBV5-5,NA,NA,TRBJ2-4,CASSSGTATRNIQYF,TGTGCCAGCAGCTCCGGGACAGCGACTAGAAACATTCAGTACTTC
TRBV5-6,NA,NA,TRBJ2-7,CASSLWGAYEQYF,TGTGCCAGCAGCTTATGGGGGGCCTACGAGCAGTACTTC
TRBV7-9,TRBD2,NA,TRBJ2-7,CASSLSSGRPSSYEQYF,TGTGCCAGCAGCTTATCTAGCGGGAGGCCCTCTTCCTACGAGCAGTACTTC
TRBV7-4,TRBD1,once,TRBJ2-3,CASSLDRATQYF,TGTGCCAGCAGCTTGGACAGGGCTACGCAGTATTTT
TRBV5-4,TRBD2,NA,TRBJ2-7,CASSDPSTSAYEQYF,TGTGCCAGCAGCGACCCTTCAACTAGCGCCTACGAGCAGTACTTC
TRBV7-2,NA,NA,TRBJ2-1,CASSLDGYNEQFF,TGTGCCAGCAGCTTGGACGGATACAATGAGCAGTTCTTC
TRBV27,TRBD1,NA,TRBJ2-1,CASSLSTGDYNEQFF,TGTGCCAGCAGTTTATCGACAGGGGACTACAATGAGCAGTTCTTC
TRBV11-2,TRBD1,NA,TRBJ2-7,CASRRQGEWYEQYF,TGTGCCAGCAGGCGACAGGGGGAGTGGTACGAGCAGTACTTC
TRBV14,NA,NA,TRBJ1-1,CASSRNMNTEAFF,TGTGCCAGCAGTCGGAATATGAACACTGAAGCTTTCTTT
TRBV18,NA,once,TRBJ2-5,CASSPLNIQETQYF,TGTGCCAGCTCACCCTTAAATATCCAAGAGACCCAGTACTTC
TRBV6-6,NA,NA,TRBJ1-3,CASSYLVRGTGNTIYF,TGTGCCAGCAGTTACTTAGTCCGGGGGACTGGAAACACCATATATTTT
TRBV5-4,TRBD1,NA,TRBJ2-3,CASSRQGIRADTQYF,TGTGCCAGCAGCCGACAGGGGATAAGGGCAGATACGCAGTATTTT
TRBV11-2,NA,NA,TRBJ2-3,CASSLGQKDTQYF,TGTGCCAGCAGCTTGGGCCAGAAAGATACGCAGTATTTT
TRBV6-4,NA,NA,TRBJ2-1,CASRENHYNEQFF,TGTGCCAGCAGGGAAAACCACTACAATGAGCAGTTCTTC
TRBV6-5,NA,NA,TRBJ2-7,CASSNSRAYEQYF,TGTGCCAGCAGCAACTCCAGGGCCTACGAGCAGTACTTC
TRBV10-3,NA,NA,TRBJ2-7,CAISVGGRMDEQYF,TGTGCCATCAGTGTCGGGGGGCGCATGGACGAGCAGTACTTC
TRBV29-1,NA,NA,TRBJ1-5,CSAERVGNQPQHF,TGCAGCGCCGAAAGGGTTGGGAATCAGCCCCAGCATTTT
TRBV5-1,NA,NA,TRBJ2-5,CASSIVQGQETQYF,TGCGCCAGCAGCATTGTTCAGGGGCAGGAGACCCAGTACTTC
TRBV5-1,TRBD1,few,TRBJ2-7,CASSLGQGGDEQYF,TGCGCCAGCAGCTTGGGACAGGGGGGTGACGAGCAGTACTTC
TRBV7-3,NA,NA,TRBJ2-2,CASSLSFREQGVNTGELFF,TGTGCCAGCAGCTTAAGTTTTCGGGAGCAGGGGGTGAACACCGGGGAGCTGTTTTTT
TRBV11-3,NA,once,TRBJ1-2,CRGALGYTF,TGTAGAGGGGCGCTCGGCTACACCTTC
TRBV28,NA,once,TRBJ2-2,CASSLTLTGELFF,TGTGCCAGCAGCCTGACCCTCACCGGGGAGCTGTTTTTT
TRBV4-2,NA,NA,TRBJ2-7,CASSVKPDEQYF,TGTGCCAGCTCTGTGAAACCGGACGAGCAGTACTTC
TRBV4-3,NA,NA,TRBJ1-2,CASSQARTGFYGYTF,TGCGCCAGCAGCCAAGCCCGGACGGGTTTCTATGGCTACACCTTC
TRBV5-1,TRBD2,NA,TRBJ2-2,CASRTAGGLNTGELFF,TGCGCCAGCAGAACGGCGGGAGGGTTGAACACCGGGGAGCTGTTTTTT
TRBV7-3,TRBD2,NA,TRBJ2-7,CASSLGLAGVHEQYF,TGTGCCAGCAGCTTAGGGCTAGCGGGAGTTCACGAGCAGTACTTC
TRBV7-9,NA,NA,TRBJ2-7,CASSQGAGTYEQYF,TGTGCCAGCAGCCAAGGCGCAGGGACGTACGAGCAGTACTTC
TRBV5-1,NA,NA,TRBJ2-2,CASSLDAVGNTGELFF,TGCGCCAGCAGCTTGGACGCGGTAGGGAACACCGGGGAGCTGTTTTTT
TRBV10-3,NA,NA,TRBJ1-5,CAISESKAQVNSNQPQHF,TGTGCCATCAGTGAGTCGAAAGCACAGGTGAATAGCAATCAGCCCCAGCATTTT
TRBV28,NA,NA,TRBJ1-1,CASSPATRQVLKNTEAFF,TGTGCCAGCAGTCCAGCCACCCGACAGGTTCTAAAGAACACTGAAGCTTTCTTT
TRBV6-1,NA,NA,TRBJ1-5,CASSRGINQPQHF,TGTGCCAGCAGCAGAGGTATCAATCAGCCCCAGCATTTT
TRBV28,TRBD2,NA,TRBJ2-5,CASSMTSGFQEETQYF,TGTGCCAGCAGTATGACTAGCGGGTTCCAAGAAGAGACCCAGTACTTC
TRBV5-6,NA,NA,TRBJ1-1,CASSLWQTEAFF,TGTGCCAGCAGCTTGTGGCAGACTGAAGCTTTCTTT
TRBV5-1,NA,NA,TRBJ2-1,CASRYWGNEQFF,TGCGCCAGCCGCTATTGGGGCAATGAGCAGTTCTTC
TRBV5-4,TRBD2,NA,TRBJ2-7,CASSSGGRTEQYF,TGTGCCAGCAGCTCAGGCGGGAGGACCGAGCAGTACTTC
TRBV6-5,NA,NA,TRBJ1-2,CASSRGGPYGYTF,TGTGCCAGTTCAAGAGGGGGACCGTATGGCTACACCTTC
TRBV18,NA,NA,TRBJ1-1,CASSQQRNTEAFF,TGTGCCAGCTCACAGCAGAGGAACACTGAAGCTTTCTTT
TRBV6-5,NA,NA,TRBJ1-1,CASRGRGTAEAFF,TGTGCCAGCAGGGGTAGGGGGACCGCTGAAGCTTTCTTT
TRBV5-6,NA,NA,TRBJ1-1,CASSRSQAVYGEAFF,TGTGCCAGCAGCCGGTCCCAAGCAGTTTACGGTGAAGCTTTCTTT
TRBV9,NA,NA,TRBJ1-1,CASSVTSMNTEAFF,TGTGCCAGCAGCGTAACAAGCATGAACACTGAAGCTTTCTTT
TRBV6-5,TRBD1,NA,TRBJ2-5,CASSFTGTGQETQYF,TGTGCCAGCAGTTTCACCGGGACAGGCCAAGAGACCCAGTACTTC
TRBV7-9,NA,once,TRBJ2-3,CASSLIRTDTQYF,TGTGCCAGCAGCTTAATACGCACAGATACGCAGTATTTT